The 4 T cell receptor beta chains below all came from one sample that was sequenced in a study of early T cells in non-severe SARS-CoV-2 infection. TCRdb reprocessed the 5' RACE reads via MiXCR and lists one record per CDR3 protein. The repertoire holds tens of thousands of distinct CDR3 sequences, with roughly 12% as singletons. Sequencing used whole blood. These receptors all stem from an adult who was a healthcare worker with PCR-confirmed SARS-CoV-2 infection or an uninfected control (not recorded which).

J is TRBJ2-1 and V is TRBV11-2; 12 bases agree with TRBD2. This CDR3 spans 18 amino acids. V trimming: 5 bases; J trimming: 4 bases; junction bases outside the gene matches: 12. CDR1 SGHAT and CDR2 FQNNGV come from the germline V gene. This chain's CDR3 is CASSLKGQTSGSYNEQFF. Written as DNA, the CDR3 is TGTGCCAGCAGCCTCAAGGGACAGACTAGCGGGAGTTACAATGAGCAGTTCTTC. The variable domain in full, completed from reference TRBV11-2 and TRBJ2-1, reads EAGVAQSPRYKIIEKRQSVAFWCNPISGHATLYWYQQILGQGPKLLIQFQNNGVVDDSQLPKDRFSAERLKGVDSTLKIQPAKLEDSAVYLCASSLKGQTSGSYNEQFFGPGTRLTVL.

This clonotype was counted only a few times. In nucleotides, the CDR3 is TGTGCCAGCAGCCAAGGCCTAAATGAGCAGTTCTTC. It yields the protein CASSQGLNEQFF. This chain connects TRBV3-1 to TRBJ2-1; no reliable D call. CDR3 length: 12 amino acids. Trimming removed 1 base from V and 7 bases from J, with 5 bases in between. The germline CDR1 and CDR2 sequences are LGHDT and YNNKEL (reference sequence).

The chain carries TRBV29-1 and TRBJ1-3, with no clear D. Germline V CDR1 and CDR2: SQVTM, ANQGSEA. Trimming took 7 bases from V and 4 from J, leaving 11 bases between them. This CDR3 has 12 residues. Here the CDR3 reads CSATPGGNTIYF. CDR3 DNA: TGCAGCGCTACGCCAGGAGGAAACACCATATATTTT.

At least ten counts were recorded for this clonotype. The chain is built from TRBV6-1 and TRBJ1-4; a weak D match, TRBD1 (5 bases). Germline V gives CDR1 MNHNS, CDR2 SASEGT. CDR3 length equals 14 residues. Trimming took off 5 bases at V and 3 bases at J, with 10 bases between the two ends. CDR3 DNA sequence: TGTGCCAGCAGTTTCGGGACCTCTAATGAAAAACTGTTTTTT. Its protein product is CASSFGTSNEKLFF.